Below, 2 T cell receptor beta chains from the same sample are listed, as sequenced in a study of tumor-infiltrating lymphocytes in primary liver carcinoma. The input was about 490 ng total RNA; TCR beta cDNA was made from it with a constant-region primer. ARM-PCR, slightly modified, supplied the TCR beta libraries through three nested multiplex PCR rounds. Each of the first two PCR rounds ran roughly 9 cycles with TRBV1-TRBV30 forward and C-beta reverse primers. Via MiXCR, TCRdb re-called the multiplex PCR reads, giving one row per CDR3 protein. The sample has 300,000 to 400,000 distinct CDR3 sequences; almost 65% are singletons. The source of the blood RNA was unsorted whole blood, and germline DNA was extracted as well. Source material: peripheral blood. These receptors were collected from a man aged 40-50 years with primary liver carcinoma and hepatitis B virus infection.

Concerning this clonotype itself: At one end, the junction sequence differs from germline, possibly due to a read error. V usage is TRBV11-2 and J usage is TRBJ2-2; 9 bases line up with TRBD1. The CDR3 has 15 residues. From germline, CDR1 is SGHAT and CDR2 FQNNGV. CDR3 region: CTSSFDPRDRAKLFF. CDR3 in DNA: TGTACCAGCAGCTTTGATCCTCGGGACAGGGCAAAGCTGTTTTTT.

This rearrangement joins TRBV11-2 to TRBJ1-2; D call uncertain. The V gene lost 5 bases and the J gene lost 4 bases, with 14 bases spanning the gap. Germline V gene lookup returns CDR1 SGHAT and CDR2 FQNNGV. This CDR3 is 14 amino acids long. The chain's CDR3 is CASSRSVEGYGYTF. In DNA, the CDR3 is TGTGCCAGCAGCCGCTCAGTCGAAGGCTATGGCTACACCTTC.